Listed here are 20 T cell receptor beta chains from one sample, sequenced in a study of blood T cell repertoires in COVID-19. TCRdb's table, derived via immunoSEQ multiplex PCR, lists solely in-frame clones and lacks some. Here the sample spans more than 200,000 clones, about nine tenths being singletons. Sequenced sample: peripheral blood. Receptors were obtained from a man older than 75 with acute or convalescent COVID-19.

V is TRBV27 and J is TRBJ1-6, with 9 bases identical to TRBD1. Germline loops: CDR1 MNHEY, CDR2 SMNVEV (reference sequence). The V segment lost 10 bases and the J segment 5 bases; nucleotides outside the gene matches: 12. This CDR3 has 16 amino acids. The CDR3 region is CAIGQGHGSDNSPLHF. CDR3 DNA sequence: TGTGCCATTGGACAGGGGCATGGTTCGGATAATTCACCCCTCCACTTT.

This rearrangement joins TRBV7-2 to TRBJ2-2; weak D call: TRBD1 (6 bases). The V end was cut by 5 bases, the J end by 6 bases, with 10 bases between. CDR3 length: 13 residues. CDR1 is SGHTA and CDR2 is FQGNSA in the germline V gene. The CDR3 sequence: CASSKQGAGELFF. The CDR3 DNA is TGTGCCAGCAGCAAACAGGGAGCCGGGGAGCTGTTTTTT. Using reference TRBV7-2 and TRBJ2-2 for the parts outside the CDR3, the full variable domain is GAGVSQSPSNKVTEKGKDVELRCDPISGHTALYWYRQSLGQGLEFLIYFQGNSAPDKSGLPSDRFSAERTGGSVSTLTIQRTQQEDSAVYLCASSKQGAGELFFGEGSRLTVL.

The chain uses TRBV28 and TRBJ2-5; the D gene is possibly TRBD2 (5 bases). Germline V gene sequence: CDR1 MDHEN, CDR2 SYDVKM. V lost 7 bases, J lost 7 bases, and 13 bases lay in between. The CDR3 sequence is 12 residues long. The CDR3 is CASNGREGTQYF. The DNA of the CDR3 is TGTGCCAGCAATGGGAGAGAAGGGACCCAGTACTTC. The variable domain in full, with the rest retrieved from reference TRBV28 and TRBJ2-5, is DVKVTQSSRYLVKRTGEKVFLECVQDMDHENMFWYRQDPGLGLRLIYFSYDVKMKEKGDIPEGYSVSREKKERFSLILESASTNQTSMYLCASNGREGTQYFGPGTRLLVL.

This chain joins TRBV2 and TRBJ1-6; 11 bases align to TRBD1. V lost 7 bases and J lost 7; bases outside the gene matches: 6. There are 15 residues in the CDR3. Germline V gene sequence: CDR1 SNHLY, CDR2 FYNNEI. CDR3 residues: CASKGTGGQNSPLHF. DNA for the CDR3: TGTGCCAGCAAAGGGACAGGGGGACAAAATTCACCCCTCCACTTT.

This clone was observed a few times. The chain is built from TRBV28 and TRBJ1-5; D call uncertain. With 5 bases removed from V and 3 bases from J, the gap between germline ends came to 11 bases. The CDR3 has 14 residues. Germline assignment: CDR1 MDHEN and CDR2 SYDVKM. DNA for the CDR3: TGTGCCAGCAGTAGCAAGTATTCCAATCAGCCCCAGCATTTT. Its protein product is CASSSKYSNQPQHF.

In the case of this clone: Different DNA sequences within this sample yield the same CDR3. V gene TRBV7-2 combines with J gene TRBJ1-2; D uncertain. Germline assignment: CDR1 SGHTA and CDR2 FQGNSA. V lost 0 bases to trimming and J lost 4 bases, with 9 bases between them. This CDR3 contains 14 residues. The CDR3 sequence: CASSLALQIYGYTF. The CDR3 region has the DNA TGTGCCAGCAGCTTAGCGCTACAGATCTATGGCTACACCTTC. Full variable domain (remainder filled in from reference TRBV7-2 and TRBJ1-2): GAGVSQSPSNKVTEKGKDVELRCDPISGHTALYWYRQSLGQGLEFLIYFQGNSAPDKSGLPSDRFSAERTGGSVSTLTIQRTQQEDSAVYLCASSLALQIYGYTFGSGTRLTVV.

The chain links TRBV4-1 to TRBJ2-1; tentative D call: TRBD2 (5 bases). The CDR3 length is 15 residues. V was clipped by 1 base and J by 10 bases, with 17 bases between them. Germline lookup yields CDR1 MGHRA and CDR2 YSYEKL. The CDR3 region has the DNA TGCGCCAGCAGCCAAGCGTCTAACGGGGTTGGGGAGCAGTTCTTC. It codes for CASSQASNGVGEQFF.

CDR3 nucleotide sequence: TGTGCCAGTAGTACTACAGGGTTATTAGAGACCCAGTACTTC. As protein: CASSTTGLLETQYF. The rearrangement joins TRBV19 to TRBJ2-5; tentative D call: TRBD1 (6 bases). The CDR3 sequence is 14 residues long. Germline-derived CDR1 and CDR2 are LNHDA and SQIVND (reference sequence). V was trimmed by 4 bases and J by 4 bases, leaving 13 bases between them.

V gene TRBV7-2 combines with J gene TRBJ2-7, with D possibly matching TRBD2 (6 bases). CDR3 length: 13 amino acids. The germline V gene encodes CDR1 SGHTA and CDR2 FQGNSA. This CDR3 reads CCPISGASYEQYF. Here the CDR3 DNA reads TGTTGCCCCATTAGCGGAGCTTCCTACGAGCAGTACTTC.

The CDR3 spells CASSQDLWTTHNSPLHF. In nucleotides, the CDR3 is TGTGCCAGCAGCCAAGATCTCTGGACAACTCATAATTCACCCCTCCACTTT. The V and J genes are TRBV14 and TRBJ1-6; possibly TRBD1 for D (5 bases). CDR1 and CDR2 from the germline V gene are SGHDN and FVKESK. With 0 bases removed from V and 5 bases from J, the gap between germline ends came to 14 bases. The CDR3 length is 17 residues.

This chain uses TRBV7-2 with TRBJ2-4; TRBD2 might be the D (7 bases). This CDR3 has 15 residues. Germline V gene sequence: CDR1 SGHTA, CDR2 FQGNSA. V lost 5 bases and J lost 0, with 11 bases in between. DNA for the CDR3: TGTGCCAGCAGCGAGGGGGGGCTAGCCAAAAACATTCAGTACTTC. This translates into CASSEGGLAKNIQYF.

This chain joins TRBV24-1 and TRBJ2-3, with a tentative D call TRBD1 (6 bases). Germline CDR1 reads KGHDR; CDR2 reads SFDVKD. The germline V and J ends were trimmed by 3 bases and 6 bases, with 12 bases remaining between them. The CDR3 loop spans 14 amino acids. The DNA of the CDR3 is TGTGCCACCAGTGATCCGATCCAGGGGGATACGCAGTATTTT. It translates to CATSDPIQGDTQYF.

As DNA, the CDR3 is TGTGCCAGCAGCGTAGCCCCACAGGGTTCGGGGTCCAATGAGCAGTTCTTC. This encodes CASSVAPQGSGSNEQFF. The gene calls are TRBV9 and TRBJ2-1, with D possibly being TRBD1 (6 bases). Germline CDR1 is SGDLS and CDR2 is YYNGEE. The CDR3 length is 17 residues. V was trimmed by 0 bases and J by 6 bases, leaving 19 bases between them.

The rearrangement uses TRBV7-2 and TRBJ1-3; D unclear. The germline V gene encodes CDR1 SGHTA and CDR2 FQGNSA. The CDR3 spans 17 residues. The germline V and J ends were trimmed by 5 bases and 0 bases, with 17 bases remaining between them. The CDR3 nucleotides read TGTGCCAGCAGCCGTCCGATTTCTGGCAACTCTGGAAACACCATATATTTT. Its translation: CASSRPISGNSGNTIYF.

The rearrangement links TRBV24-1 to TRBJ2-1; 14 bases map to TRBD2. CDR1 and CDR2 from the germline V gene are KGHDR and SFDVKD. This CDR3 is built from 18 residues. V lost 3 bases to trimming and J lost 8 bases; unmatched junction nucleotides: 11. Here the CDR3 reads CATSDPGTSGSSVYEQFF. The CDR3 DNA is TGTGCCACCAGTGATCCAGGGACTAGCGGGAGTTCAGTCTATGAGCAGTTCTTC.

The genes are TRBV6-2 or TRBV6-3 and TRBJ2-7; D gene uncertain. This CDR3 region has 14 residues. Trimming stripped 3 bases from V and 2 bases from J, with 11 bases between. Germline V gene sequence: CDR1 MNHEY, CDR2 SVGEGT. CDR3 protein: CASSYSLGAYEQYV. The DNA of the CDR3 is TGTGCCAGCAGTTATAGCCTCGGAGCCTACGAGCAGTACGTC.

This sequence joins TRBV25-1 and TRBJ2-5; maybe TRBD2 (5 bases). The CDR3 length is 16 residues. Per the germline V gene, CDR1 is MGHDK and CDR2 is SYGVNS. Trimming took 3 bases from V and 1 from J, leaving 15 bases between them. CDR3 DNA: TGTGCCAGCAGTGATTTGCAGCTAGCCATCCAAGAGACCCAGTACTTC. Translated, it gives CASSDLQLAIQETQYF.

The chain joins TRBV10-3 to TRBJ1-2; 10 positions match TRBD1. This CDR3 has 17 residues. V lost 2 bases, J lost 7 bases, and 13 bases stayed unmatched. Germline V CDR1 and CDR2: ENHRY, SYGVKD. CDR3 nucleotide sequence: TGTGCCATCAGTGAGGAGACAGGGGGCAGAGGTTCGGGTGGCTACACCTTC. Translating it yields CAISEETGGRGSGGYTF.

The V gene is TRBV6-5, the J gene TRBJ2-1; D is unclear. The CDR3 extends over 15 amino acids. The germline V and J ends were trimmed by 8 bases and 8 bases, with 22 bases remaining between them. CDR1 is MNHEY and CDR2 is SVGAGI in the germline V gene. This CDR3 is CASAPSPGHMDEQFF. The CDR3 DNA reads TGTGCCAGCGCCCCATCCCCTGGGCACATGGATGAGCAGTTCTTC.

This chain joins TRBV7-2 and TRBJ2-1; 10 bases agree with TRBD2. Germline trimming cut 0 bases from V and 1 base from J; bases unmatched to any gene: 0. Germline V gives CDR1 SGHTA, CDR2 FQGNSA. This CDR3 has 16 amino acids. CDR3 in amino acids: CASSLALAGSYNEQFF. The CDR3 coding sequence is TGTGCCAGCAGCTTAGCACTAGCGGGATCCTACAATGAGCAGTTCTTC.